This T cell receptor beta chain was captured in a study of CD8 T cells in ankylosing spondylitis. On this clonotype itself: Antigen: not known.

TCRdb re-analysed the 5' RACE reads in MiXCR, keeping a single row per CDR3 protein. The sample holds 650,000 to 800,000 distinct CDR3 sequences, under 20% seen once. Overall study findings and caveats: Characteristic, it appeared, of ankylosing spondylitis blood was a TCR beta motif of about eight highly homologous variants.

The clonotype was recovered from a male donor with ankylosing spondylitis. Sequencing input: blood, either unsorted or a sorted T cell fraction (not recorded which).

In DNA form, the CDR3 reads TGCAGTGCTTGGGACGGAACCTCCTACGAGCAGTACTTC. It translates to CSAWDGTSYEQYF. V is TRBV20-1 and J is TRBJ2-7; D may be TRBD1 or TRBD2 (5 bases each). Trimming pared 5 bases from V and 0 bases from J, leaving 11 bases between. In germline, CDR1 is DFQATT, CDR2 SNEGSKA (reference sequence). The CDR3 runs 13 residues.